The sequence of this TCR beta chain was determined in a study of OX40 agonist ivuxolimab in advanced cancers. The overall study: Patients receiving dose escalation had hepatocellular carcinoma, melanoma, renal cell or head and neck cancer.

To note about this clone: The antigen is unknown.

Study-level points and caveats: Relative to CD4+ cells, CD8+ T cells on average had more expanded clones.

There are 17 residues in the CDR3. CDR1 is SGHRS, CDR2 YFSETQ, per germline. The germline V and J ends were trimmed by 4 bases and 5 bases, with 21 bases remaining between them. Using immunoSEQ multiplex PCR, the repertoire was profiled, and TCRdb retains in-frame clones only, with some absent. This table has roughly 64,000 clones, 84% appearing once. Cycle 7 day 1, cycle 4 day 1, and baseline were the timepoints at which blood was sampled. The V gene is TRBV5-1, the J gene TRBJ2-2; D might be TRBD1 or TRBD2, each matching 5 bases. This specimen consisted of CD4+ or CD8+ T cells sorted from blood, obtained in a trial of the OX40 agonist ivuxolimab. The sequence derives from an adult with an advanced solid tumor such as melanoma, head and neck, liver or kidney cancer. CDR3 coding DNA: TGCGCCAGCAGCGAAAACCCGGGACCGAGGGGAACCGGGGAGCTGTTTTTT. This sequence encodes CASSENPGPRGTGELFF.